Detailed here is one T cell receptor (beta chain). The antigen is undetermined. The sample originates from a study of type 1 regulatory T cells. Background on the study: T-allo10 is an in vitro-generated, Tr1-enriched CD4 T cell product specific for alloantigen.

The CDR3 contains 13 residues. V was cut by 6 bases and J by 3 bases, with 11 bases left in between. Per germline, CDR1 WSHSY and CDR2 SAAADI. TCRdb redid the calling of the reads with MiXCR, one entry per CDR3 protein. The sample yields 63,000 or so distinct CDR3 sequences, roughly 49% seen once. The study's findings and limits: Type 1 regulatory T cells had a more restricted TCR repertoire than non-type 1 regulatory T cells.

This chain links TRBV10-2 with TRBJ1-1; unclear D gene. The source is a human donor in good health. The source material was cultured non-Tr1 T cells, either the whole culture or a sorted T cell fraction (not recorded which). Here the CDR3 DNA reads TGCGCCAGCAGCGCCTGGGTAGACACTGAAGCTTTCTTT. Protein sequence: CASSAWVDTEAFF.